The present TCR beta chain was sequenced within a study of blood T cell repertoires in COVID-19. Study in general: The origin of the acute and convalescent COVID-19 samples was the United States, Italy and Spain. The cDNA or gDNA used as material had been derived from T cells, B-cell-depleted T cells, or PBMCs.

One Seattle source followed patients from active infection through their disease course. CDR1 and CDR2 from the germline V gene are LNHDA and SQIVND (reference sequence). The CDR3 is 14 residues long. V lost 4 bases to trimming and J lost 2 bases; unmatched junction nucleotides: 2. Under the authors' procedure: Amplification from reference gene primers served as the basis for estimated nucleated cell counts. The repertoire was sequenced with immunoSEQ multiplex PCR; TCRdb's copy has only in-frame clones and lacks some. Clone size and the V and J calls come from that table; the DNA yielded D and trimming. The sample has around 280,000 clones; about nine tenths are singletons.

This clonotype originated in a woman aged 25 to 39 with COVID-19, enrolled during active disease. Input material: peripheral blood. This chain connects TRBV19 to TRBJ1-5, with 7 positions matching TRBD1. In DNA form, the CDR3 reads TGTGCCAGTAGTACCCAGGGGGGCAATCAGCCCCAGCATTTT. Protein: CASSTQGGNQPQHF.